This TCR beta chain comes out of a study of blood T cell repertoires in COVID-19. The CDR3 totals 12 residues. Looked up from germline, CDR1 is MGHDK and CDR2 is SYGVNS. V lost 4 bases, J lost 9 bases, and 12 bases lay in between. Original handling: Amplification of reference gene primers provided the estimated nucleated cell counts. Sequenced by immunoSEQ multiplex PCR; TCRdb stores in-frame clones only, minus some. V and J calls and clone size follow that table, whereas D and trimming were derived from the DNA. The table includes around 160,000 clones, more than 75% detected once. The sample was peripheral blood. The chain is built from TRBV25-1 and TRBJ1-2; D not certain. The sequence came from a man in his late teens or twenties with acute or convalescent COVID-19. CDR3 amino acids: CASSGPEVSYTF. In DNA, the CDR3 is TGTGCCAGCAGTGGGCCAGAAGTTAGCTACACCTTC.